This T cell receptor beta chain was profiled in a study of beta chain features in type 1 diabetes. As for the study in general: All samples combined gave fewer than 110 million sorted cells for examination.

Points on this clone: Its matching antigen is unknown.

What was sequenced were expressed TCRB transcripts, since all of the isolated RNA had been reverse transcribed. Sequenced by immunoSEQ multiplex PCR; TCRdb stores in-frame clones only, minus some. The repertoire consists of some 150,000 clones, with approximately 9.8% occurring once and the leading ten covering 0.55% to 0.75%. Overall study findings and caveats: Within each of all four CD4+ subsets, Type 1 diabetes patients had TCRB CDR3s that were moderately but significantly shorter. Relative to healthy donors, patients appeared to have naive, central memory and Treg TCRB repertoires that were more similar.

The material sequenced was central memory CD4+ T cells from blood. This clonotype originated in a woman aged 40 to 50 in good health.

The CDR3: CASSSSLEGKPQHF. The CDR3 coding sequence is TGTGCCAGCAGTTCTTCTTTGGAGGGCAAGCCCCAGCATTTT. The rearrangement links TRBV27 to TRBJ1-5; D not certain. The CDR3 spans 14 residues. Trimming shortened V by 4 bases and J by 8 bases, and 15 bases separated the two germline ends. CDR1 is MNHEY, CDR2 SMNVEV, per germline (reference sequence).